The sequence of this TCR beta chain was determined in a study of blood T cell repertoires in COVID-19. Turning to the study itself: T cells, B-cell-depleted T cells, or PBMCs provided the cDNA or gDNA that served as material.

The CDR3 runs to 11 residues. Trimming left V 2 bases short and J 9 bases short, with 10 bases between. Germline V gene data show CDR1 as DFQATT and CDR2 as SNEGSKA (reference sequence). The Seattle site enrolled patients during active infection and followed them longitudinally. Some clones are missing from TCRdb's copy, which holds only in-frame ones; the method was immunoSEQ multiplex PCR. This repertoire shows roughly 150,000 clones, approximately 85% found once; its top ten account for 2.5% to 3%. Sequencing was performed on peripheral blood. The TCR was taken from a woman aged 80 or over with COVID-19, enrolled during active disease. The rearrangement uses TRBV20-1 and TRBJ2-5; D gene unclear. CDR3 protein: CSARSRNAQYF. The CDR3 coding sequence is TGCAGTGCTAGAAGCAGGAATGCCCAGTACTTC.